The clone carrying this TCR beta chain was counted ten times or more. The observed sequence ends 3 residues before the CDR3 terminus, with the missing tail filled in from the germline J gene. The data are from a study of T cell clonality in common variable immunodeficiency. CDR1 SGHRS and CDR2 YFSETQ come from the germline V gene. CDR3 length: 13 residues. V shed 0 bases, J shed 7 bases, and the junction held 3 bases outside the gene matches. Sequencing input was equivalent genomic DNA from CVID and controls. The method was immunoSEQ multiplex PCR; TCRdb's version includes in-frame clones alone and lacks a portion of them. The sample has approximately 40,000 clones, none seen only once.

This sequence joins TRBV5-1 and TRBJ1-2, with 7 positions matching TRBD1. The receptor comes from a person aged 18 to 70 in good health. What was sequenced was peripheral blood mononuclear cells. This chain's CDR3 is CASSLGGGLGYTF. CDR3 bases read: TGCGCCAGCAGCTTGGGAGGGGGCCTTGGC.